The next 31 T cell receptor beta chains were all read from a single sample in a study of cytomegalovirus exposure and HLA in healthy donors. The PCR ran on 60 Vbeta and 13 Jbeta primers. Measured with immunoSEQ multiplex PCR; TCRdb has only the in-frame clones, and not every one. This table has about 80,000 clones, 70% to 80% appearing once. Material: PBMCs. The source of these receptors is a human donor in good health.

The CDR3 protein is CASSIAGQGPRDEQFF. The CDR3 DNA reads TGTGCCAGTAGTATAGCGGGACAGGGGCCTAGGGATGAGCAGTTCTTC. The chain links TRBV19 to TRBJ2-1; 10 bases align to TRBD1. Per germline, CDR1 LNHDA and CDR2 SQIVND (reference sequence). The CDR3 is made up of 16 amino acids. Losses at the gene ends were 1 base for V and 8 bases for J; bases not matched to a gene: 8.

This chain links TRBV5-6 with TRBJ2-1; the D is unclear. The CDR3 covers 13 residues. V lost 4 bases, J lost 10 bases, and 15 bases lay in between. Germline CDR1 reads SGHDT; CDR2 reads YYEEEE. The CDR3 is CASSALLGREQFF. The CDR3, as DNA: TGTGCCAGCAGCGCCCTTCTAGGAAGAGAGCAGTTCTTC.

The J gene is TRBJ2-5, the V gene TRBV2; 8 bases match TRBD2. Germline V CDR1 and CDR2: SNHLY, FYNNEI. With V trimmed by 11 bases and J by 2 bases, 10 bases remained unmatched. CDR3 length equals 14 residues. The CDR3, as DNA: TGTGCCCACGGCGGGGGGAGACCTCAAGAGACCCAGTACTTC. This gives the protein CAHGGGRPQETQYF.

The gene calls are TRBV5-4 and TRBJ2-5; 9 nucleotides agree with TRBD1. The J call is doubtful: the DNA matches TRBJ2-7 better. This CDR3 region has 15 residues. The V gene's germline CDR1 is SGHNT and CDR2 YYREEE (reference sequence). The CDR3 nucleotides read TGTGCCAGCAGCTTGGGACAGGGGGTGTTGTACGAGCAGTACTTC. Encoded protein: CASSLGQGVLYEQYF.

This clone was observed a few times. At one end, the junction sequence differs from germline, possibly due to a read error. V and J are TRBV5-1 and TRBJ2-7; D may be TRBD1 (6 bases). This CDR3 region has 14 residues. The germline V gene encodes CDR1 SGHRS and CDR2 YFSETQ. The CDR3 region is CASRFEGETYEQYF. The CDR3 DNA is TGCGCCAGCCGCTTCGAGGGGGAGACTTACGAGCAGTACTTC.

The J gene is TRBJ1-2, the V gene TRBV7-9; the D gene is possibly TRBD1 (6 bases). The CDR3 is 12 amino acids. Germline CDR1 reads SEHNR; CDR2 reads FQNEAQ (reference sequence). Trimming took 5 bases from V and 8 from J, leaving 12 bases between them. The DNA for the CDR3 is TGTGCCAGCAGCCCCACAGGGAAGGGCTACACCTTC. This gives the protein CASSPTGKGYTF.

The chain couples TRBV28 to TRBJ1-5, with D tentatively TRBD1 (6 bases). The length of the CDR3 is 14 residues. Germline CDR1 MDHEN, CDR2 SYDVKM. Trimming took 6 bases from V and 3 from J, leaving 12 bases between them. The CDR3 sequence: CASRGGGINQPQHF. The CDR3 DNA sequence: TGTGCCAGCAGAGGGGGAGGGATCAATCAGCCCCAGCATTTT. Based on the CDR3 plus reference TRBV28 and TRBJ1-5, the full variable domain is DVKVTQSSRYLVKRTGEKVFLECVQDMDHENMFWYRQDPGLGLRLIYFSYDVKMKEKGDIPEGYSVSREKKERFSLILESASTNQTSMYLCASRGGGINQPQHFGDGTRLSIL.

This chain uses TRBV2 with TRBJ1-2; the D is unclear. CDR3 size: 14 residues. Germline CDR1 reads SNHLY; CDR2 reads FYNNEI. V lost 6 bases and J 6 bases, leaving 17 bases between the germline ends. The CDR3, as DNA: TGTGCCAGCAGGTGGGCCAGTCTTAAGGATGGCTACACCTTC. Translated, it gives CASRWASLKDGYTF.

This rearrangement joins TRBV15 to TRBJ2-7; 9 bases match TRBD1. V was pared by 3 bases and J by 4 bases, with 1 base of the junction left unmatched. The CDR3 consists of 13 residues. The germline CDR1 and CDR2 sequences are LNHNV and YYDKDF (reference sequence). The CDR3 loop reads CATSRDRGYEQYF. The CDR3 nucleotides are TGTGCCACCAGCAGGGACAGGGGTTACGAGCAGTACTTC.

This rearrangement joins TRBV6-6 to TRBJ1-5; the D gene is possibly TRBD1 (5 bases). The CDR3 is made up of 13 amino acids. From germline, CDR1 is MNHNY and CDR2 SVGAGI (reference sequence). With 6 bases removed from V and 7 bases from J, the gap between germline ends came to 13 bases. CDR3 residues: CASSYAGGQPQHF. As DNA, the CDR3 is TGTGCCAGCAGCTATGCCGGGGGACAGCCCCAGCATTTT.

The chain employs TRBV6-6 and TRBJ2-7, with D possibly TRBD2 on 5 matching bases. Germline assignment: CDR1 MNHNY and CDR2 SVGAGI (reference sequence). V lost 0 bases and J lost 5, with 17 bases in between. This CDR3 contains 16 residues. For the CDR3, the DNA is TGTGCCAGCAGTTACTCACTTGGGAGTAGGGCTGACGAGCAGTACTTC. This gives the protein CASSYSLGSRADEQYF.

The gene calls are TRBV7-2 and TRBJ2-7; 11 positions match TRBD2. Unmatched junction bases numbered 14, after V lost 5 bases and J lost 5 bases. Germline-derived CDR1 and CDR2 are SGHTA and FQGNSA. CDR3 length equals 17 residues. Here the CDR3 reads CASSRSIAGGLANEQYF. DNA for the CDR3: TGTGCCAGCAGCCGTTCGATAGCGGGGGGGCTGGCCAACGAGCAGTACTTC.

This chain links TRBV5-1 with TRBJ1-2; D is perhaps TRBD1 (5 bases). Germline-derived CDR1 and CDR2 are SGHRS and YFSETQ. V was clipped by 0 bases and J by 6 bases, with 12 bases between them. The CDR3 totals 14 residues. The CDR3 reads CASSLEVRGNGYTF. The CDR3 DNA sequence: TGCGCCAGCAGCTTGGAGGTGCGGGGCAATGGCTACACCTTC.

The J gene is TRBJ2-5, the V gene TRBV5-1, with TRBD2 identical over 7 bases. V shed 4 bases and J 2 bases; nucleotides not matched to a gene: 8. CDR1 SGHRS and CDR2 YFSETQ come from the germline V gene. CDR3 size: 15 residues. The CDR3 DNA follows: TGCGCCAGCAGCCCCCTTGGAGCGGGGCAAGAGACCCAGTACTTC. Translated, it gives CASSPLGAGQETQYF.

This sequence joins TRBV11-2 and TRBJ2-2; no firm D call. Trimming removed 2 bases from V and 3 bases from J, with 7 bases in between. Germline values: CDR1 SGHAT, CDR2 FQNNGV. The CDR3 runs 14 residues. CDR3 region: CASSLILDTGELFF. The CDR3 bases are TGTGCCAGCAGCTTAATACTTGACACCGGGGAGCTGTTTTTT.

The genes are TRBV5-4 and TRBJ2-3; TRBD2 matches 11 bases. Losses at the gene ends were 1 base for V and 10 bases for J; bases not matched to a gene: 17. Germline values: CDR1 SGHNT, CDR2 YYREEE (reference sequence). CDR3 length equals 18 residues. The CDR3 spells CASSLSSGGPVRRVPQYF. CDR3 DNA: TGTGCCAGCAGCTTGTCTAGCGGGGGGCCGGTCAGGAGGGTGCCGCAGTATTTT.

V and J are TRBV5-6 and TRBJ1-1; TRBD1 is a possible D gene (5 bases). Germline V CDR1 and CDR2: SGHDT, YYEEEE. The CDR3 sequence is 16 residues long. V was pared by 0 bases and J by 8 bases, with 20 bases between. The CDR3 sequence: CASSLGGGAGIREAFF. CDR3 in DNA: TGTGCCAGCAGCTTGGGCGGCGGGGCAGGGATCAGGGAAGCTTTCTTT.

The CDR3 sequence: CASSYSRYEQFF. In DNA, the CDR3 is TGTGCCAGCAGTTACTCGAGGTATGAGCAGTTCTTC. This rearrangement joins TRBV6-6 to TRBJ2-1; D gene uncertain. Germline-derived CDR1 and CDR2 are MNHNY and SVGAGI (reference sequence). The V end lost 0 bases, the J end lost 8 bases, and 5 bases lay between the germline ends. The length of the CDR3 is 12 residues.

This clone has a handful of counts. This chain joins TRBV4-3 and TRBJ2-1, with a weak D call TRBD1 (6 bases). Trimming left V 4 bases short and J 3 bases short, with 13 bases between. Germline CDR1 is LGHNA and CDR2 is YSLEER. The CDR3 extends over 15 amino acids. The CDR3 region has the DNA TGCGCCAGCAGCCCTCAGGGGAATGTCTACAATGAGCAGTTCTTC. This encodes CASSPQGNVYNEQFF.

The J gene is TRBJ2-7, the V gene TRBV11-2; 8 positions agree with TRBD2. The CDR3 is 15 residues long. The J segment lost 5 bases and the V segment lost 6 bases, leaving 12 bases of the junction unmatched. Per the germline V gene, CDR1 is SGHAT and CDR2 is FQNNGV. This CDR3 reads CASSPPGLVFDEQYF. The DNA of the CDR3 is TGTGCCAGCAGTCCACCGGGACTAGTGTTTGACGAGCAGTACTTC.

This chain joins TRBV5-1 and TRBJ1-2; the match to TRBD1 covers 9 bases. With V trimmed by 3 bases and J by 4 bases, 4 bases remained unmatched. The CDR3 contains 14 residues. Germline V gives CDR1 SGHRS, CDR2 YFSETQ. The CDR3 sequence is CASSWDREAYGYTF. Here the CDR3 DNA reads TGCGCCAGCAGCTGGGACAGGGAGGCCTATGGCTACACCTTC.

The chain is built from TRBV7-9 and TRBJ1-2; 9 bases map to TRBD1. V shed 4 bases, J shed 5 bases, and the junction held 11 bases outside the gene matches. The CDR3 has 16 amino acids. CDR1 and CDR2 from the germline V gene are SEHNR and FQNEAQ (reference sequence). CDR3 loop: CASSSGGTGGGYGYTF. CDR3 DNA: TGTGCCAGCAGCTCCGGGGGAACAGGGGGCGGTTATGGCTACACCTTC.

The genes are TRBV9 and TRBJ2-2; maybe TRBD2 (5 bases). The germline V gene encodes CDR1 SGDLS and CDR2 YYNGEE. The CDR3 extends over 15 amino acids. V gave up 4 bases and J gave up 3 bases, with 13 bases separating them. CDR3 residues: CASSPRSRDTGELFF. CDR3 in DNA: TGTGCCAGCAGCCCAAGATCGAGGGACACCGGGGAGCTGTTTTTT.

This chain connects TRBV30 to TRBJ1-6, with 7 nucleotides matching TRBD1. Trimming cost V 2 bases and J 11 bases; bases outside gene matches: 6. Germline assignment: CDR1 GTSNPN and CDR2 SVGIG (reference sequence). The CDR3 totals 13 residues. In nucleotides, the CDR3 is TGTGCCTGGAGTACCCGACAGGGCCCACCCCTCCACTTT. Its protein product is CAWSTRQGPPLHF. The entire variable domain, with the rest obtained from reference TRBV30 and TRBJ1-6, is as follows: SQTIHQWPATLVQPVGSPLSLECTVEGTSNPNLYWYRQAAGRGLQLLFYSVGIGQISSEVPQNLSASRPQDRQFILSSKKLLLSDSGFYLCAWSTRQGPPLHFGNGTRLTVT.

As concerns this clone: Sequence at one end of the junction differs from germline and may be a read error. V is TRBV5-4 and J is TRBJ1-2; unclear D gene. Per the germline V gene, CDR1 is SGHNT and CDR2 is YYREEE (reference sequence). There are 14 residues in the CDR3. DNA of the CDR3: TGTGCCAGCAGCTTAGGCGACCGCGACTATGGCTACCCCTTC. Protein product: CASSLGDRDYGYPF.

The chain is built from TRBV2 and TRBJ2-7; 7 nucleotides line up with TRBD1. From germline, CDR1 is SNHLY and CDR2 FYNNEI. V shed 2 bases and J 0 bases; nucleotides not matched to a gene: 1. CDR3 length: 14 residues. The CDR3 protein is CASSEQGVSYEQYF. CDR3 nucleotide sequence: TGTGCCAGCAGTGAACAGGGGGTCTCCTACGAGCAGTACTTC.

A word on this clone: Sequence at one end of the junction differs from germline and may be a read error. The chain employs TRBV7-9 and TRBJ1-2, with a possible D match to TRBD1 (6 bases). Germline CDR1 SEHNR, CDR2 FQNEAQ (reference sequence). This CDR3 is 13 amino acids long. The CDR3 spells CSSSLADRYGYTF. DNA for the CDR3: TGTTCCAGCAGCTTAGCGGACAGATATGGCTACACCTTC.

The chain has TRBV21-1 and TRBJ2-7; the D call TRBD2 from the table was never checked on the DNA. TRBV21-1 represents a pseudogene. This CDR3 contains 14 residues. The CDR3 spells CASTTWRDSYEQYF. In DNA, the CDR3 is TGTGCCAGCACCACTTGGCGGGACTCCTACGAGCAGTACTTC.

The chain recombines TRBV19 with TRBJ1-2; 9 nucleotides line up with TRBD1. The CDR3 has 14 amino acids. V lost 5 bases to trimming and J lost 7 bases; unmatched junction nucleotides: 8. CDR1 and CDR2 (germline): LNHDA, SQIVND (reference sequence). The CDR3 sequence is CASSSRGQGSGYTF. The CDR3 DNA reads as TGTGCCAGTAGTTCCCGGGGACAGGGCAGTGGCTACACCTTC.

The CDR3 DNA is TGTGCCTGGACGGGCAGAGGGATATACGAGCAGTACTTC. It yields the protein CAWTGRGIYEQYF. This chain joins TRBV30 and TRBJ2-7, with a weak D call TRBD2 (5 bases). The CDR3 runs to 13 residues. CDR1 and CDR2 from the germline V gene are GTSNPN and SVGIG (reference sequence). The V end lost 4 bases, the J end lost 4 bases, and 14 bases lay between the germline ends.

As for this clone: Relative to the germline gene, one junction end is altered; a read error may explain this. The CDR3 protein is CASSYRYRGDQPQNF. The CDR3 region has the DNA TGTGCCAGCAGCTACCGATACAGGGGGGATCAGCCCCAGAATTTT. The J gene is TRBJ1-5, the V gene TRBV6-5, with 8 bases aligning to TRBD1. Germline CDR1 is MNHEY and CDR2 is SVGAGI. This CDR3 has 15 amino acids.